This T cell receptor beta chain appears in the sequencing data of a study of OX40 agonist ivuxolimab in advanced cancers. The germline gives CDR1 MDHEN, CDR2 SYDVKM. The CDR3 spans 13 residues. V lost 8 bases to trimming and J lost 3 bases; unmatched junction nucleotides: 7. Measured with immunoSEQ multiplex PCR; TCRdb has only the in-frame clones, and not every one. The sample includes some 60,000 clones, about 90% of them seen just once. The TCR sequence derives from an adult with an advanced solid tumor such as melanoma, head and neck, liver or kidney cancer. The sample consisted of CD4+ or CD8+ T cells sorted from blood, taken in a trial of the OX40 agonist ivuxolimab. The V and J genes are TRBV28 and TRBJ2-7; 7 bases are shared with TRBD2. The CDR3 DNA sequence: TGTGCCAGCGGGCCCGGCGGGAGCTACGAGCAGTACTTC. Amino acids: CASGPGGSYEQYF.